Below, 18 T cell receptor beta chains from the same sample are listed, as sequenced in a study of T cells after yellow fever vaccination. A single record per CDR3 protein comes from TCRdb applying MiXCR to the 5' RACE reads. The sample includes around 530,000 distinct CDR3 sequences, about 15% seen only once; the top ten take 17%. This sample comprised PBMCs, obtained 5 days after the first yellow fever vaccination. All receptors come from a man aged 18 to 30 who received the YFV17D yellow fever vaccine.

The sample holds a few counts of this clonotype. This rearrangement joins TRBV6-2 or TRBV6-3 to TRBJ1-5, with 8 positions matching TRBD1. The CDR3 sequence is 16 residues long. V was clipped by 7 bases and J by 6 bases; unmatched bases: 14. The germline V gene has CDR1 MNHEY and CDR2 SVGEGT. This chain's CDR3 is CASTIRQGTSPQPQHF. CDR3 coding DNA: TGTGCCAGCACTATAAGACAGGGGACAAGCCCTCAGCCCCAGCATTTT.

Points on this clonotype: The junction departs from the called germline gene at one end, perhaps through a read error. CDR3 region: CASSLDRGPPTETQYF. Written as DNA, the CDR3 is TGCGCCAGCAGCTTGGACAGGGGACCCCCCACAGAAACGCAGTATTTT. The V and J genes are TRBV5-1 and TRBJ2-3, with 7 nucleotides matching TRBD1. The germline V gene encodes CDR1 SGHRS and CDR2 YFSETQ. The CDR3 runs 16 residues. Complete variable domain (other parts from reference TRBV5-1 and TRBJ2-3): KAGVTQTPRYLIKTRGQQVTLSCSPISGHRSVSWYQQTPGQGLQFLFEYFSETQRNKGNFPGRFSGRQFSNSRSEMNVSTLELGDSALYLCASSLDRGPPTETQYFGPGTRLTVL.

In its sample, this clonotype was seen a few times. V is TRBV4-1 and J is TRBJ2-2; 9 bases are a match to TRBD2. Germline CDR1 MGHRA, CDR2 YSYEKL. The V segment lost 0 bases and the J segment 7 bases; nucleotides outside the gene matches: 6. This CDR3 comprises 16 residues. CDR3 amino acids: CASSQDTGLAVGELFF. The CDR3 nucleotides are TGCGCCAGCAGCCAAGATACGGGACTAGCCGTCGGGGAGCTGTTTTTT.

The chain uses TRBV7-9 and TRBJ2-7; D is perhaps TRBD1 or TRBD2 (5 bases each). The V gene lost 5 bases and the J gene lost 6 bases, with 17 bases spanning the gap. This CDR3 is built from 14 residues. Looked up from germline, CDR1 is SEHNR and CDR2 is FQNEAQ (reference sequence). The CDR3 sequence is CASSRGTGSSEQYV. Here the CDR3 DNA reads TGTGCCAGCAGCCGGGGAACAGGTTCTTCCGAGCAGTACGTC.

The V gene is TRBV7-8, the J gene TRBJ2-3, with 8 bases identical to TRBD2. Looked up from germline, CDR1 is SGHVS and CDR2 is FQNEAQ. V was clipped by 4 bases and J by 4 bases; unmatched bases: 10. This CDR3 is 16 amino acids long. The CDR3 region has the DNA TGTGCCAGCAGCTACCGCTCTCGGGGGGGCCCAGATACGCAGTATTTT. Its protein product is CASSYRSRGGPDTQYF. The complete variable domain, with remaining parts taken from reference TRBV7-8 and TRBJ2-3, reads GAGVSQSPRYKVAKRGQDVALRCDPISGHVSLFWYQQALGQGPEFLTYFQNEAQLDKSGLPSDRFFAERPEGSVSTLKIQRTQQEDSAVYLCASSYRSRGGPDTQYFGPGTRLTVL.

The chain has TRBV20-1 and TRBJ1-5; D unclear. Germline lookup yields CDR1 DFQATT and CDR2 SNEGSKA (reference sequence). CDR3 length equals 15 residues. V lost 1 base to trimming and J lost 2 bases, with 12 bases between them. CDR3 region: CSARVSGRRNQPQHF. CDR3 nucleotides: TGCAGTGCTAGAGTTTCCGGCAGACGCAATCAGCCCCAGCATTTT.

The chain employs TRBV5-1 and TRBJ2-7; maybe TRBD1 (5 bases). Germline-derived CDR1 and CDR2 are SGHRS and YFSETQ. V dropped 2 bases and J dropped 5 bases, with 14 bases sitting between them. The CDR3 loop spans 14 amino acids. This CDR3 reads CASSFQGSPHEQYF. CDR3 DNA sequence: TGCGCCAGCAGCTTTCAGGGTTCGCCCCACGAGCAGTACTTC.

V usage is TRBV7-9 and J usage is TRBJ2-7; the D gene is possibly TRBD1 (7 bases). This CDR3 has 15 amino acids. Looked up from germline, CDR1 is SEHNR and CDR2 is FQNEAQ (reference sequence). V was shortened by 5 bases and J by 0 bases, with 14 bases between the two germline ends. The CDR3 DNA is TGTGCCAGCAGCCCCAGGGGGGAGTACTCCTACGAGCAGTACTTC. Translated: CASSPRGEYSYEQYF.

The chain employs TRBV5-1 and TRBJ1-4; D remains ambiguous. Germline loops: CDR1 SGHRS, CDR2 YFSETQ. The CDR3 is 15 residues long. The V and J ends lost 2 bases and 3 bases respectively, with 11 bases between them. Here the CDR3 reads CASSLRRAANEKLFF. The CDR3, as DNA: TGCGCCAGCAGCTTAAGGAGGGCCGCTAATGAAAAACTGTTTTTT.

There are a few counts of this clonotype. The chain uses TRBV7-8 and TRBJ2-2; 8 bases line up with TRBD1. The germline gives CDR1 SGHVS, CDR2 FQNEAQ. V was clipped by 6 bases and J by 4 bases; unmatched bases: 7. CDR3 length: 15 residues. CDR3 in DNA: TGTGCCAGCAGTACTGGGACAGGAGTCACCGGGGAGCTGTTTTTT. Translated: CASSTGTGVTGELFF.

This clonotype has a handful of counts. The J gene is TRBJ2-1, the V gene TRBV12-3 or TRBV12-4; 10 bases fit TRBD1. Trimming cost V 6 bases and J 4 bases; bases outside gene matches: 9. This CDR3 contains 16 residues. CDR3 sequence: CASSRTPGQGYNEQFF. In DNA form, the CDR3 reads TGTGCCAGCAGCAGGACTCCGGGACAGGGGTACAATGAGCAGTTCTTC.

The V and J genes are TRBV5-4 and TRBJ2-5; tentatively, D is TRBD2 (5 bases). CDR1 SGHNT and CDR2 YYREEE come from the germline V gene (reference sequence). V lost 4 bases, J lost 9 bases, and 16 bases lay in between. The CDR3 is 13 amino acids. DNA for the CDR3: TGTGCCAGCAGCAACCGTTTCGCGGAGGCCCAGTACTTC. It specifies CASSNRFAEAQYF.

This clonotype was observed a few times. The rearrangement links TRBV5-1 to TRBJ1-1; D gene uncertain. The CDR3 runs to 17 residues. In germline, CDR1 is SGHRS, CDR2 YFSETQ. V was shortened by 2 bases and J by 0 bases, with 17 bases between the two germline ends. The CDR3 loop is CASSFSLAGSMNTEAFF. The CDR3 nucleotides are TGCGCCAGCAGCTTTTCTTTGGCGGGTTCCATGAACACTGAAGCTTTCTTT.

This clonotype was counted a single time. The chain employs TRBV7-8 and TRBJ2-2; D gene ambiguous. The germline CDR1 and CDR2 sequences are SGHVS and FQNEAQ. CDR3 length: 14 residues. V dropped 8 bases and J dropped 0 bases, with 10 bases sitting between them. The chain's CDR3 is CASDYGANTGELFF. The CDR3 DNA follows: TGTGCCAGCGATTATGGCGCGAACACCGGGGAGCTGTTTTTT.

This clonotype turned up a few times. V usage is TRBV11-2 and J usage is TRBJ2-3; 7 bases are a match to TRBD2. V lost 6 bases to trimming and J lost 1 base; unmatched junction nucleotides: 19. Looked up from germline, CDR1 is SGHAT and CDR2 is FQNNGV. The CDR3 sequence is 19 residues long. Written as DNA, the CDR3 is TGTGCCAGCAGTTCGTCGCGGCTAGCGGCCCCGAGGGGCACAGATACGCAGTATTTT. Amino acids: CASSSSRLAAPRGTDTQYF.

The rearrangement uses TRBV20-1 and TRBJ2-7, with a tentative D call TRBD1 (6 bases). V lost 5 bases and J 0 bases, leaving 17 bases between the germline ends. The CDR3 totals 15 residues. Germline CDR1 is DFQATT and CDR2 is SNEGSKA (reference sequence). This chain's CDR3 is CSAGGTDSSSYEQYF. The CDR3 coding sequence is TGCAGTGCTGGTGGAACGGACAGTAGCTCCTACGAGCAGTACTTC.

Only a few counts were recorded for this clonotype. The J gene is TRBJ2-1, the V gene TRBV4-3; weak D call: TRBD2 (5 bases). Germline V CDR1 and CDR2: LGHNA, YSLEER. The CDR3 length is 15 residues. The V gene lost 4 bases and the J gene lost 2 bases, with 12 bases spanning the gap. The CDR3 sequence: CASSRAAVTYNEQFF. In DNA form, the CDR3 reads TGCGCCAGCAGCCGAGCGGCGGTGACCTACAATGAGCAGTTCTTC.

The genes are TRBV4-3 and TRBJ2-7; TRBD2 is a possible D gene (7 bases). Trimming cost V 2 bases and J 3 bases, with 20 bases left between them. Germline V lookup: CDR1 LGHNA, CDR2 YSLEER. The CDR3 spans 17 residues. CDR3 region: CASSQLWGRGTLYEQYF. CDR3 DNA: TGCGCCAGCAGCCAACTTTGGGGGCGGGGGACCCTCTACGAGCAGTACTTC.